This TCR beta chain was found in a study of technical replicates of blood from a handful of donors. The repertoire was sequenced with immunoSEQ multiplex PCR; TCRdb's copy has only in-frame clones and lacks some. The profile shows about 100,000 clones, approximately 94% of them singletons. Trimming shortened V by 7 bases and J by 0 bases, and 14 bases separated the two germline ends. The CDR3 is 14 residues long. From germline, CDR1 is SGDLS and CDR2 YYNGEE. The sample comprised T cells isolated from PBMCs. The sequence came from a human donor in good health. The rearrangement uses TRBV9 and TRBJ2-7; the D gene is possibly TRBD2 (6 bases). Here the CDR3 reads CASGAGKSSYEQYF. The DNA of the CDR3 is TGTGCCAGCGGGGCGGGAAAAAGCTCCTACGAGCAGTACTTC.